In its sample, the clone carrying this T cell receptor (beta chain) was seen a few times. As yet, its antigen is unknown. This entry comes from a study of blood T cells in healthy people across ages. Findings and limits, study-wide: Possibly, changes in expanded clonotypes were confounded because donor CMV status was unknown. As age increased, TCR beta diversity per million T cells fell in a roughly linear fashion. Relative to aged donors, long-lived donors carried more naive CD4+ cells and displayed higher diversity.

Germline V gene sequence: CDR1 DFQATT, CDR2 SNEGSKA (reference sequence). The trim removed 2 bases at V and 6 bases at J, leaving 8 bases unmatched. CDR3 length equals 14 residues. Combining a sample-barcoded 5' primer with a J-beta primer mix, a second PCR ran for 7 to 11 cycles. TCRdb processed the 5' RACE reads anew with MiXCR; each CDR3 protein has one entry. The sample gives about 1,000,000 distinct CDR3 sequences, more than 35% of which show up once; 18% is in the top ten. Sequences were obtained from blood. This sequence originates from a woman aged 60-75 years in good health. The genes are TRBV20-1 and TRBJ2-5; 8 bases are shared with TRBD2. The CDR3 sequence is CSARSLAGSQTQYF. CDR3 sequence (DNA): TGCAGTGCTAGATCCCTAGCGGGTAGCCAGACCCAGTACTTC.